This TCR beta chain comes out of a study of cytomegalovirus exposure and HLA in healthy donors. The J segment lost 5 bases and the V segment lost 4 bases, leaving 6 bases of the junction unmatched. Germline V gene sequence: CDR1 MNHEY, CDR2 SVGAGI. This CDR3 contains 14 residues. In nominal health when sampled, donors likely had unrecorded immune exposures nonetheless. With 60 Vbeta and 13 Jbeta primers, the PCR was carried out. Sequenced by immunoSEQ multiplex PCR; TCRdb stores in-frame clones only, minus some. The sample lists about 120,000 clones, roughly 86% occurring once. The sequence was collected from a man younger than 35 in good health and CMV-seronegative. The genes are TRBV6-5 and TRBJ1-2, with 8 bases fitting TRBD1. Material for sequencing was PBMCs. CDR3 nucleotide sequence: TGTGCCAGCAGTTTAGACAGGGGTGGTTATGGCTACACCTTC. Amino acids: CASSLDRGGYGYTF.